This note documents a single T cell receptor (beta chain) sequence. The data are from a study of patients and donors after allogeneic stem cell transplantation. TCRdb ran MiXCR on the RT-PCR reads and lists one entry per CDR3 protein. The sample records over 130,000 distinct CDR3 sequences, over 30% being singletons. The V gene's germline CDR1 is SGHTA and CDR2 FQGNSA. CDR3 length equals 12 residues. The germline V and J ends were trimmed by 5 bases and 8 bases, with 11 bases remaining between them. This chain joins TRBV7-2 and TRBJ2-3; D remains unclear. Sequencing input: blood, either unsorted or a sorted T cell fraction (not recorded which). This TCR came from a human donor who was either an allogeneic HSCT recipient or a stem cell or donor lymphocyte infusion donor (not recorded which). It is not recorded whose cells these are; they may come from a transplant donor. The DNA for the CDR3 is TGTGCCAGCAGCCCAGACGGCGGTACGCAGTATTTT. Translation gives CASSPDGGTQYF. Filled out from reference TRBV7-2 and TRBJ2-3, the complete variable domain reads GAGVSQSPSNKVTEKGKDVELRCDPISGHTALYWYRQSLGQGLEFLIYFQGNSAPDKSGLPSDRFSAERTGGSVSTLTIQRTQQEDSAVYLCASSPDGGTQYFGPGTRLTVL.